The clone carrying this T cell receptor beta chain showed up many times. What it binds is not known. The data originate from a study of T-cell memory formation after mild COVID-19. Study results and caveats: Clones contracting over day 15 to 85 were CD4/CD8 balanced, with later expanders leaning CD4+.

Germline CDR1 is SGHTA and CDR2 is FQGNSA. The ends were cut back, 0 bases at V and 2 bases at J, with 10 bases in the middle. The CDR3 covers 15 residues. TCRdb reanalysed the 5' RACE reads using MiXCR and keeps one entry per CDR3 protein. This sample has 200,000 to 250,000 distinct CDR3 sequences, with over 7.5% found just once. This receptor was obtained from a man aged 18-30 years who had mild COVID-19 (a few samples of this study predate the infection). Cell type and time point are not known. The material sequenced was PBMCs or a T cell subset sorted from them (not recorded which). The V gene is TRBV7-2, the J gene TRBJ2-5, with unresolved D. In DNA, the CDR3 is TGTGCCAGCAGCTTAGCGCTAGTTCCTCAAGAGACCCAGTACTTC. As protein: CASSLALVPQETQYF.